The 9 T cell receptor beta chains below come from one sample, sequenced in a study of CD8+ T cells in alopecia areata. Sequencing templates came from extracted RNA that was reverse transcribed into cDNA. Only in-frame clones appear in the TCRdb table, and some are missing; sequencing was by immunoSEQ multiplex PCR. This sample has about 190,000 clones; roughly three fifths occur once, and the top ten carry roughly 0.67%. As to treatment: oral pan-JAK inhibitor, 5-10 mg twice daily. Sequencing used CD4+ T cells sorted from blood, obtained at week 4, from a patient treated with tofacitinib. The receptors here all came from a human donor with alopecia areata.

The chain uses TRBV7-2 and TRBJ1-5; D is perhaps TRBD1 (5 bases). V lost 5 bases, J lost 6 bases, and 20 bases lay in between. The germline CDR1 and CDR2 sequences are SGHTA and FQGNSA. This CDR3 has 16 amino acids. The CDR3 loop reads CASSTDPGLRGQPQHF. The DNA of the CDR3 is TGTGCCAGCAGCACCGATCCAGGGTTGAGGGGTCAGCCCCAGCATTTT.

Only a few counts were recorded for this clone. This chain links TRBV29-1 with TRBJ2-2, with D perhaps TRBD2 (6 bases). The CDR3 extends over 15 amino acids. Germline lookup yields CDR1 SQVTM and CDR2 ANQGSEA. V was pared by 7 bases and J by 6 bases, with 21 bases between. Written as DNA, the CDR3 is TGCAGCGGAGGATCCGGGGGTAGAGGAGCCGGGGAGCTGTTTTTT. Protein sequence: CSGGSGGRGAGELFF.

The chain has TRBV6-6 and TRBJ2-3; no reliable D call. Germline V CDR1 and CDR2: MNHNY, SVGAGI (reference sequence). CDR3 length: 14 residues. V was shortened by 0 bases and J by 5 bases, with 9 bases between the two germline ends. The CDR3: CASSYSRLGDTQYF. The CDR3 DNA reads as TGTGCCAGCAGTTACTCCCGGCTAGGAGATACGCAGTATTTT.

This chain uses TRBV29-1 with TRBJ1-2; no definite D call. Germline V lookup: CDR1 SQVTM, CDR2 ANQGSEA. V was pared by 0 bases and J by 6 bases, with 8 bases between. The CDR3 covers 12 residues. Written as DNA, the CDR3 is TGCAGCGTTGAAGATCGAGCGGATGGCTACACCTTC. This codes for CSVEDRADGYTF.

V gene TRBV11-2 combines with J gene TRBJ2-2; TRBD2 matches 10 bases. CDR3 length: 17 amino acids. J lost 1 base, V lost 7 bases, and 9 bases had no gene match. Germline V gene sequence: CDR1 SGHAT, CDR2 FQNNGV. In DNA form, the CDR3 reads TGTGCCAGCACCCTGAGCGGGAGGGCCGGGAACACCGGGGAGCTGTTTTTT. Its translation is CASTLSGRAGNTGELFF.

This clone was recorded a few times. The chain employs TRBV18 and TRBJ2-7; D ambiguous. The V gene's germline CDR1 is KGHSH and CDR2 LQKENI. This CDR3 comprises 12 residues. The V end was cut by 6 bases, the J end by 6 bases, with 12 bases between. For the CDR3, the DNA is TGTGCCAGCTCCCTGGGCGTGTCCGAGCAGTACTTC. The encoded protein is CASSLGVSEQYF.

The rearrangement joins TRBV29-1 to TRBJ2-1; TRBD2 aligns across 8 bases. Germline CDR1 reads SQVTM; CDR2 reads ANQGSEA. V gave up 3 bases and J gave up 8 bases; unmatched junction bases: 6. This CDR3 comprises 13 residues. The CDR3, as DNA: TGCAGCGTTGATGGCGGGAGGTTGGATGAGCAGTTCTTC. This translates into CSVDGGRLDEQFF.

This rearrangement joins TRBV30 to TRBJ2-7; perhaps TRBD2 as D (5 bases). CDR1 is GTSNPN and CDR2 is SVGIG in the germline V gene (reference sequence). Deletions cut 5 bases from V and 7 bases from J, with 15 bases between. This CDR3 is built from 12 residues. Written as DNA, the CDR3 is TGTGCCTGGGGCGACCGGAGGAGGGAGCAGTACTTC. This translates into CAWGDRRREQYF. Looking up the rest from reference TRBV30 and TRBJ2-7 gives the full variable domain: SQTIHQWPATLVQPVGSPLSLECTVEGTSNPNLYWYRQAAGRGLQLLFYSVGIGQISSEVPQNLSASRPQDRQFILSSKKLLLSDSGFYLCAWGDRRREQYFGPGTRLTVT.

This clone has only a few counts. The chain employs TRBV10-3 and TRBJ2-5; 12 nucleotides match TRBD2. CDR3 length equals 15 residues. J gave up 5 bases and V 4 bases, and 5 bases lay outside the gene matches. Per germline, CDR1 ENHRY and CDR2 SYGVKD. CDR3 coding DNA: TGTGCCATCAGTGGGACTAGCGGGACAATCGAGACCCAGTACTTC. This codes for CAISGTSGTIETQYF.